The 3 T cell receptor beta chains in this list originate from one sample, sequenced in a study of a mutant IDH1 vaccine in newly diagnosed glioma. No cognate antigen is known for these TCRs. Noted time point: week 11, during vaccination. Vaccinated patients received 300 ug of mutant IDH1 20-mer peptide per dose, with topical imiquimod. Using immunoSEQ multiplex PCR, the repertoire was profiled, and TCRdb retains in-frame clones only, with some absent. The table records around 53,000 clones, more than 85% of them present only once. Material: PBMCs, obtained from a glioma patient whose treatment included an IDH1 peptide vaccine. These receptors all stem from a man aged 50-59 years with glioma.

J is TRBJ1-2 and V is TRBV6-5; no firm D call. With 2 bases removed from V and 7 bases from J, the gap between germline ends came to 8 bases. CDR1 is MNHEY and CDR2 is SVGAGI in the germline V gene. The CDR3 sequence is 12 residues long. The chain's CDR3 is CASSYGNFGYTF. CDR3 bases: TGTGCCAGCAGTTACGGGAATTTTGGCTACACCTTC.

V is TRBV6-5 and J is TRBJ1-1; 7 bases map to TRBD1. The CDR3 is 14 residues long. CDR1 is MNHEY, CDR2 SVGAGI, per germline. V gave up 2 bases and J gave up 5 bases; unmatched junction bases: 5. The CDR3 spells CASSYRGRLTEAFF. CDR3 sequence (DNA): TGTGCCAGCAGTTACAGGGGGCGATTAACTGAAGCTTTCTTT.

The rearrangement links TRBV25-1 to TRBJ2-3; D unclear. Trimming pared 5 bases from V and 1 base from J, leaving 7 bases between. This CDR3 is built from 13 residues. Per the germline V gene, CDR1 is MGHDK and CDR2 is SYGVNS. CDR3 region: CASSTHRTDTQYF. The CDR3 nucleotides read TGTGCCAGCAGTACCCACCGCACAGATACGCAGTATTTT. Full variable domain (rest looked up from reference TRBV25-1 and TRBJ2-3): EADIYQTPRYLVIGTGKKITLECSQTMGHDKMYWYQQDPGMELHLIHYSYGVNSTEKGDLSSESTVSRIRTEHFPLTLESARPSHTSQYLCASSTHRTDTQYFGPGTRLTVL.